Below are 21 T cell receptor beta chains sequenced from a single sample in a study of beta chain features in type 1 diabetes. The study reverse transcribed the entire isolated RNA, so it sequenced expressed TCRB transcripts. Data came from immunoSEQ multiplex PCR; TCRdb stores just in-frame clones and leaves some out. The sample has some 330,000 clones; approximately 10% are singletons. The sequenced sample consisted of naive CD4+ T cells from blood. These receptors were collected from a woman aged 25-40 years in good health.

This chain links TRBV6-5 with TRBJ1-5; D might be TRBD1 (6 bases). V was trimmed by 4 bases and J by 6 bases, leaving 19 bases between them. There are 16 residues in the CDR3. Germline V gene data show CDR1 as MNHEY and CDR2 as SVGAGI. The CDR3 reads CASSSHIGGLGQPQHF. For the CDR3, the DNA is TGTGCCAGCAGTTCCCATATCGGGGGGCTCGGTCAGCCCCAGCATTTT.

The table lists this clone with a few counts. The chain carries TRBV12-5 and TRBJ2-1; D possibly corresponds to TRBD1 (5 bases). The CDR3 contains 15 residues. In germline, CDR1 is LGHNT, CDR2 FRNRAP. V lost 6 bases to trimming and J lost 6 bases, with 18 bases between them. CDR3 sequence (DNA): TGTGCTAGTGGCCGACAGAGCCAAACCGGCAATGAGCAGTTCTTC. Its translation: CASGRQSQTGNEQFF.

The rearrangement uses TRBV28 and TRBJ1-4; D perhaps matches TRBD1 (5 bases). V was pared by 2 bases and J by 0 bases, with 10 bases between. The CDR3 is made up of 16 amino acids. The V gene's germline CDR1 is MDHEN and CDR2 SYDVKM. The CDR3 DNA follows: TGTGCCAGCAGTTTAAGCCAGGGTGCAACTAATGAAAAACTGTTTTTT. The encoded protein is CASSLSQGATNEKLFF. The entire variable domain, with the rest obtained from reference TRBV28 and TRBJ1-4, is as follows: DVKVTQSSRYLVKRTGEKVFLECVQDMDHENMFWYRQDPGLGLRLIYFSYDVKMKEKGDIPEGYSVSREKKERFSLILESASTNQTSMYLCASSLSQGATNEKLFFGSGTQLSVL.

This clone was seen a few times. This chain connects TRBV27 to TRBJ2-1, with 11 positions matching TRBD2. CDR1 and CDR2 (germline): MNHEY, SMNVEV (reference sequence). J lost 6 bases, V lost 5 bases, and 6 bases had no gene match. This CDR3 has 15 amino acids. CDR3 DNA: TGTGCCAGCAGTGCCGGGACTAGCGGCGTCAATGAGCAGTTCTTC. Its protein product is CASSAGTSGVNEQFF.

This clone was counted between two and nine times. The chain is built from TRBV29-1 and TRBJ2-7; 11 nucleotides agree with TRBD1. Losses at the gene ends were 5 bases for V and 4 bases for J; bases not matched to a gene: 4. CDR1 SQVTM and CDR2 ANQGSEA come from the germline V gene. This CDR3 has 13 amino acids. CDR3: CSVRGTGGYEQYF. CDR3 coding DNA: TGCAGCGTTCGAGGGACAGGGGGTTACGAGCAGTACTTC.

The CDR3 reads CSVGGELAPYEQYF. The DNA for the CDR3 is TGCAGCGTTGGGGGAGAACTAGCCCCGTACGAGCAGTACTTC. The chain recombines TRBV29-1 with TRBJ2-7, with D possibly matching TRBD2 (6 bases). V dropped 4 bases and J dropped 4 bases, with 17 bases sitting between them. The V gene's germline CDR1 is SQVTM and CDR2 ANQGSEA. CDR3 length: 14 residues.

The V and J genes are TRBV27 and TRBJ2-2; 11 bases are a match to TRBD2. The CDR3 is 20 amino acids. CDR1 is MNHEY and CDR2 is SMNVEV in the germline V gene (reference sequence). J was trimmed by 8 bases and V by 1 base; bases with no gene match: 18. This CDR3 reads CASSLYGITSGRAVGGELFF. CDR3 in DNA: TGTGCCAGCAGTTTATATGGCATCACTAGCGGGAGAGCCGTGGGGGGGGAGCTGTTTTTT.

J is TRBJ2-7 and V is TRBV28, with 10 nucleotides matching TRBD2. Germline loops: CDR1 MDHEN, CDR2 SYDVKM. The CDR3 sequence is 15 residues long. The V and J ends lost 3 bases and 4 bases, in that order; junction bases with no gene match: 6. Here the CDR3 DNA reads TGTGCCAGCAGTTTCGCTAGCGGGAGTAAGTACGAGCAGTACTTC. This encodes CASSFASGSKYEQYF.

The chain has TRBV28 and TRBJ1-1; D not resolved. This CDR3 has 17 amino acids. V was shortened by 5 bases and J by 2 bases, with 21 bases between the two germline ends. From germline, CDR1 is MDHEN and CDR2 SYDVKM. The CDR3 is CASSPGGRGGQNTEAFF. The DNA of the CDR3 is TGTGCCAGCAGTCCAGGAGGTCGTGGAGGGCAAAACACTGAAGCTTTCTTT.

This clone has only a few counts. CDR3 sequence: CASRHGTGTETQYF. CDR3 nucleotides: TGTGCCAGCAGACACGGGACAGGGACAGAGACCCAGTACTTC. The chain couples TRBV11-2 to TRBJ2-5; 9 bases agree with TRBD1. CDR1 SGHAT and CDR2 FQNNGV come from the germline V gene. Trimming cost V 6 bases and J 4 bases; bases outside gene matches: 6. The CDR3 contains 14 residues. The full variable domain, rest sourced from reference TRBV11-2 and TRBJ2-5, is EAGVAQSPRYKIIEKRQSVAFWCNPISGHATLYWYQQILGQGPKLLIQFQNNGVVDDSQLPKDRFSAERLKGVDSTLKIQPAKLEDSAVYLCASRHGTGTETQYFGPGTRLLVL.

CDR3 in DNA: TGTGCCAGCTCACCACCGAGGCTTGACGAGCAGTACTTC. It yields the protein CASSPPRLDEQYF. The chain uses TRBV18 and TRBJ2-7, with D unresolved. The germline gives CDR1 KGHSH, CDR2 LQKENI. The CDR3 length is 13 residues. Trimming removed 0 bases at V and 5 bases at J, with 8 bases between.

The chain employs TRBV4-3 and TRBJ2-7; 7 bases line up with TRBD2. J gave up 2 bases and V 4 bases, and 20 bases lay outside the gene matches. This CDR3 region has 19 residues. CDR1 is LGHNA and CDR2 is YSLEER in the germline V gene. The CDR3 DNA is TGCGCCAGCAGCCGGGCGGGGCTAGCGGAAACTGCAATTCCCTACGAGCAGTACTTC. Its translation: CASSRAGLAETAIPYEQYF.

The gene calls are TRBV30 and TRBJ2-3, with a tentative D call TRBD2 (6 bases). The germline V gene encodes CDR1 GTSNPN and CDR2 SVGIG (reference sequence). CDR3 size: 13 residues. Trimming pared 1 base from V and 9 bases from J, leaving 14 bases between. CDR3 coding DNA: TGTGCCTGGAGTGCCGATCTAGCGTACACGCAGTATTTT. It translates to CAWSADLAYTQYF.

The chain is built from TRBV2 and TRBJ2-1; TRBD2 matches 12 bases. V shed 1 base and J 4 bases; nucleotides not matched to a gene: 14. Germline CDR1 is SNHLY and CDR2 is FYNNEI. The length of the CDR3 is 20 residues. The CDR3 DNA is TGTGCCAGCAGTGAAGGGCTAGCGGGAGGGCTTAACTATGGGTACAATGAGCAGTTCTTC. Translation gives CASSEGLAGGLNYGYNEQFF.

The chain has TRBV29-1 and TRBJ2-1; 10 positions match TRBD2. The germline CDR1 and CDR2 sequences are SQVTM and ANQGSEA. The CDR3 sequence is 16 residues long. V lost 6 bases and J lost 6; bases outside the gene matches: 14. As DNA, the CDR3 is TGCAGCGTGAGAGGAGGGAGCGGGAGGGCCGCCAATGAGCAGTTCTTC. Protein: CSVRGGSGRAANEQFF.

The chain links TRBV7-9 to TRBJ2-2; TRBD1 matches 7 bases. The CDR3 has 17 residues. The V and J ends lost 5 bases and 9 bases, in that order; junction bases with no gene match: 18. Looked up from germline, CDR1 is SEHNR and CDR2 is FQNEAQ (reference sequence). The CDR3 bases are TGTGCCAGCAGCCGTCCCGGACAGGAGACCGGTAGTTGGGAGCTGTTTTTT. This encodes CASSRPGQETGSWELFF.

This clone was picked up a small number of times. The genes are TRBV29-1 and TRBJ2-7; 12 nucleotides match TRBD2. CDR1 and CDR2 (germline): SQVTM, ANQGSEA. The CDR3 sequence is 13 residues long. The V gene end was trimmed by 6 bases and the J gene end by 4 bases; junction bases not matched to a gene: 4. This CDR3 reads CSVRTSGDYEQYF. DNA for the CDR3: TGCAGCGTACGGACTAGCGGGGATTACGAGCAGTACTTC.

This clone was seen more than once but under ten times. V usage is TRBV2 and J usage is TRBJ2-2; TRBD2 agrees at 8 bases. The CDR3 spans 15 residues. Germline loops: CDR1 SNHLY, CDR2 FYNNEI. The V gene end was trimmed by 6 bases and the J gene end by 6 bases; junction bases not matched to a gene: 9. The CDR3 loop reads CASSDKSGLAGELFF. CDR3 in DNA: TGTGCCAGCAGCGATAAGTCGGGACTAGCCGGGGAGCTGTTTTTT.

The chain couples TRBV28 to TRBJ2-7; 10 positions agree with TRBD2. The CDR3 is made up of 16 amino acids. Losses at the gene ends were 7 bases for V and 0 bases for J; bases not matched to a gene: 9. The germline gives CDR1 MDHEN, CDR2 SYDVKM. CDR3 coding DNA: TGTGCCAGCATGATTTCTAGCGGGAGTCTCTCCTACGAGCAGTACTTC. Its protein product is CASMISSGSLSYEQYF.

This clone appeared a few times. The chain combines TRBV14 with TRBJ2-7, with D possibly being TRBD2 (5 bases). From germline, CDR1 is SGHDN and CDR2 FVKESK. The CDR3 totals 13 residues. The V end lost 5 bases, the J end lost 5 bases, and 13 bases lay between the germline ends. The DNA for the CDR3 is TGTGCCAGCAGCTACCGGACTTGGAACGAGCAGTACTTC. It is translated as CASSYRTWNEQYF. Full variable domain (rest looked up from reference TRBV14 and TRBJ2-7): EAGVTQFPSHSVIEKGQTVTLRCDPISGHDNLYWYRRVMGKEIKFLLHFVKESKQDESGMPNNRFLAERTGGTYSTLKVQPAELEDSGVYFCASSYRTWNEQYFGPGTRLTVT.

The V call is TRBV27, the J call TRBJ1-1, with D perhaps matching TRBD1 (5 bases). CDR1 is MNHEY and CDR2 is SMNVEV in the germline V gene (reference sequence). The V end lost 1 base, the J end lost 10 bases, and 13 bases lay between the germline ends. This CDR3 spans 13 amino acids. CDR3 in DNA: TGTGCCAGCAGTTTATGGGGGAGGGGTGGAGCTTTCTTT. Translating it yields CASSLWGRGGAFF.